One and the same sample provided the 13 T cell receptor beta chains below, sequenced in a study of post-analysis software for immune sequencing data. Study-wide results and caveats: Compared with controls, patients had more of about five TRBV segments, including TRBV5-6, TRBV5-1 and TRBV20-1.

Antigens for these TCRs are unknown. Presence of unique molecular identifiers characterized the TCR beta cDNA libraries. Using its own MiXCR run on the PCR reads, TCRdb lists one record per CDR3 protein. The table shows hundreds of thousands of distinct CDR3 sequences, with around 64% occurring only once. Sequencing was carried out using blood. The receptors shown here come from a girl aged 2 to 10 with multiple sclerosis.

This clonotype was found a few times. This chain uses TRBV5-1 with TRBJ2-1; 7 nucleotides align to TRBD1. V shed 4 bases, J shed 8 bases, and the junction held 9 bases outside the gene matches. This CDR3 region has 14 residues. The germline V gene encodes CDR1 SGHRS and CDR2 YFSETQ. The CDR3: CASSAFDRVHEQFF. The CDR3 DNA reads TGCGCCAGCAGCGCCTTTGACAGGGTCCATGAGCAGTTCTTC.

The V and J genes are TRBV5-5 and TRBJ2-5; D remains ambiguous. Trimming removed 0 bases at V and 5 bases at J, with 8 bases between. Germline assignment: CDR1 SGHKS and CDR2 YYEKEE (reference sequence). This CDR3 has 13 residues. The CDR3 loop is CASSLDVAETQYF. CDR3 nucleotide sequence: TGTGCCAGCAGCTTGGATGTCGCGGAGACCCAGTACTTC.

The genes are TRBV2 and TRBJ2-7; a possible D gene is TRBD1 (6 bases). The V gene lost 8 bases and the J gene lost 1 base, with 9 bases spanning the gap. Germline V gene sequence: CDR1 SNHLY, CDR2 FYNNEI. The CDR3 runs 12 residues. The CDR3: CASGGQSYEQYF. CDR3 coding DNA: TGTGCCAGCGGTGGACAGTCCTACGAGCAGTACTTC.

This clonotype was counted between two and nine times. The junction does not match germline at one end; this may be a read error. The chain carries TRBV29-1 and TRBJ2-6; TRBD1 might be the D (5 bases). In germline, CDR1 is SQVTM, CDR2 ANQGSEA. CDR3 length: 17 residues. CDR3 DNA sequence: TGCAGCGCAATGGAGCTAGTACTCAGCTCTGGGGCCAACGTCTTGACTTTC. Translation: CSAMELVLSSGANVLTF.

The J gene is TRBJ1-2, the V gene TRBV20-1; D unclear. The CDR3 is 12 amino acids. The V and J ends lost 1 base and 4 bases respectively, with 7 bases between them. Germline CDR1 is DFQATT and CDR2 is SNEGSKA (reference sequence). CDR3 nucleotides: TGCAGTGCTAGAGGCCAGAGCTATGGCTACACCTTC. Protein sequence: CSARGQSYGYTF.

The chain links TRBV29-1 to TRBJ1-2; D is unclear. The CDR3 spans 12 residues. V gave up 3 bases and J gave up 4 bases, with 9 bases separating them. The V gene's germline CDR1 is SQVTM and CDR2 ANQGSEA. CDR3 coding DNA: TGCAGCGTTGAGGTGGGAGGCTATGGCTACACCTTC. It is translated as CSVEVGGYGYTF. The full variable domain, rest sourced from reference TRBV29-1 and TRBJ1-2, is SAVISQKPSRDICQRGTSLTIQCQVDSQVTMMFWYRQQPGQSLTLIATANQGSEATYESGFVIDKFPISRPNLTFSTLTVSNMSPEDSSIYLCSVEVGGYGYTFGSGTRLTVV.

CDR3 amino acids: CSARGGTGASYEQYF. The CDR3 region has the DNA TGCAGTGCTAGAGGCGGGACAGGGGCCTCCTACGAGCAGTACTTC. V gene TRBV20-1 combines with J gene TRBJ2-7; TRBD1 matches at 10 bases. The V and J ends lost 1 base and 0 bases, in that order; junction bases with no gene match: 3. Looked up from germline, CDR1 is DFQATT and CDR2 is SNEGSKA (reference sequence). The CDR3 consists of 15 residues.

This chain connects TRBV5-1 to TRBJ2-5, with TRBD2 identical over 7 bases. This CDR3 spans 18 amino acids. Germline values: CDR1 SGHRS, CDR2 YFSETQ. Trimming removed 0 bases from V and 1 base from J; junction bases left unmatched: 12. The CDR3 loop is CASSLGRGVSALQETQYF. CDR3 DNA: TGCGCCAGCAGCTTGGGACGGGGGGTATCCGCACTCCAAGAGACCCAGTACTTC.

V is TRBV20-1 and J is TRBJ2-1; 8 bases are a match to TRBD2. Germline V CDR1 and CDR2: DFQATT, SNEGSKA (reference sequence). The CDR3 length is 15 residues. After removal of 1 base from V and 5 bases from J, the junction contained 7 bases not matched to a gene. CDR3 in DNA: TGCAGTGCTAGAGCGGGCGGGGGGTTCAACAATGAGCAGTTCTTC. Translating it yields CSARAGGGFNNEQFF.

Comment on this clonotype: Germline is not matched at one junction end, which may reflect a read error. V usage is TRBV5-1 and J usage is TRBJ2-6; 8 bases fit TRBD2. Germline CDR1 SGHRS, CDR2 YFSETQ. This CDR3 is built from 18 residues. The DNA for the CDR3 is TGCGCTAGCAGCTTGGCCAGCGGGAGTGATTTTGGGGCCAACGTCCTGACTTTC. Its protein product is CASSLASGSDFGANVLTF.

The chain couples TRBV20-1 to TRBJ2-1; D unclear. V was trimmed by 6 bases and J by 8 bases, leaving 14 bases between them. This CDR3 region has 12 residues. CDR1 is DFQATT and CDR2 is SNEGSKA in the germline V gene (reference sequence). The CDR3 DNA is TGCAGTGCCAGGACCTTTACGGATGAGCAGTTCTTC. It encodes CSARTFTDEQFF.

This rearrangement joins TRBV6-1 to TRBJ1-5, with D maybe TRBD1 (5 bases). The V and J ends lost 2 bases and 0 bases respectively, with 8 bases between them. CDR1 and CDR2 from the germline V gene are MNHNS and SASEGT. CDR3 length equals 15 residues. CDR3 protein: CASSEYRYSNQPQHF. CDR3 nucleotide sequence: TGTGCCAGCAGTGAATACAGGTATAGCAATCAGCCCCAGCATTTT.

This sequence joins TRBV5-1 and TRBJ2-5; D is uncertain. Germline loops: CDR1 SGHRS, CDR2 YFSETQ. V lost 7 bases, J lost 5 bases, and 9 bases lay in between. This CDR3 is 11 amino acids long. CDR3 DNA sequence: TGCGCCAGCGGTCCTGATGAGACCCAGTACTTC. It translates to CASGPDETQYF.